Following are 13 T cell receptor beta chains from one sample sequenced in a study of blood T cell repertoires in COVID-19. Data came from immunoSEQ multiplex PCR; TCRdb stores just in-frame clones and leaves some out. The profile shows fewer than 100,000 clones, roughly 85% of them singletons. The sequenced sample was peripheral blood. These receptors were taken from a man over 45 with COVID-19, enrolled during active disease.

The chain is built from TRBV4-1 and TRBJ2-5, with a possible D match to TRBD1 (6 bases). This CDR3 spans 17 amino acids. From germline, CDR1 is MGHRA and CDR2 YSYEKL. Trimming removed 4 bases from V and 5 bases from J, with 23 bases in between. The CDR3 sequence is CASSPTYGGLAYETQYF. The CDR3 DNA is TGCGCCAGCAGCCCCACCTATGGGGGCTTAGCGTACGAGACCCAGTACTTC.

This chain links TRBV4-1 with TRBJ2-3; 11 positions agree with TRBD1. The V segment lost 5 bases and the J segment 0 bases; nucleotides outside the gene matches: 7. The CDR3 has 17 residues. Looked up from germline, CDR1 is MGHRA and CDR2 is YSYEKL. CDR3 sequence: CASSLTGTGGSTDTQYF. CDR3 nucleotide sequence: TGCGCCAGCAGCTTAACCGGGACAGGGGGTAGCACAGATACGCAGTATTTT.

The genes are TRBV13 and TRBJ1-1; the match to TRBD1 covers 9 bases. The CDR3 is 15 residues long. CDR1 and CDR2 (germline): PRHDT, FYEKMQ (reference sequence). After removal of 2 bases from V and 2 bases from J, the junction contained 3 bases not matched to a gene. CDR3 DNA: TGTGCCAGCAGCTTACGGGGACAGGGTAACACTGAAGCTTTCTTT. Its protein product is CASSLRGQGNTEAFF.

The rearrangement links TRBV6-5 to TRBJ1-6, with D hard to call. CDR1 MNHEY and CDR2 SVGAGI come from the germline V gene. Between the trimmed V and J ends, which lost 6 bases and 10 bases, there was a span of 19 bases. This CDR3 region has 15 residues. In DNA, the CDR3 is TGTGCCAGCAGCTTTAACAGAGATTCTGACTCACCCCTCCACTTT. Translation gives CASSFNRDSDSPLHF.

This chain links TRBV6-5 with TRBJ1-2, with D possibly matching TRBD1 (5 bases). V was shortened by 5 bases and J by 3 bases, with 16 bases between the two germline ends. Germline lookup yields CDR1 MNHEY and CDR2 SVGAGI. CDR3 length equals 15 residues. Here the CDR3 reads CASSQIRVNDYGYTF. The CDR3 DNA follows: TGTGCCAGCAGTCAGATCAGGGTGAATGACTATGGCTACACCTTC.

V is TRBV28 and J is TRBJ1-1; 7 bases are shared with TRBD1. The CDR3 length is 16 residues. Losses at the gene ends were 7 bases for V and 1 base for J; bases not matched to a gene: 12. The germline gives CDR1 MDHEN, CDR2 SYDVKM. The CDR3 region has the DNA TGTGCCAGCATTTCAGTGGAAGGGGGCTGGAACACTGAAGCTTTCTTT. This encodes CASISVEGGWNTEAFF.

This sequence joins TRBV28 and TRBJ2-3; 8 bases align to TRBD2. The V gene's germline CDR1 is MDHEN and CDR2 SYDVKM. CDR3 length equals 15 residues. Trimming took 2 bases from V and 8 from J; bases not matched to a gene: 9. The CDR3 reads CASSLGGSGTSTQYF. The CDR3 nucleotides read TGTGCCAGCAGTTTAGGGGGCAGCGGGACTAGTACGCAGTATTTT.

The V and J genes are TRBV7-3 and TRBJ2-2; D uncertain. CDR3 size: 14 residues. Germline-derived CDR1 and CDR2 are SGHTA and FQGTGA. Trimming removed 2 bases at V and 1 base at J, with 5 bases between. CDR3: CASSLFRNTGELFF. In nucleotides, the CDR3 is TGTGCCAGCAGCTTATTCAGGAACACCGGGGAGCTGTTTTTT.

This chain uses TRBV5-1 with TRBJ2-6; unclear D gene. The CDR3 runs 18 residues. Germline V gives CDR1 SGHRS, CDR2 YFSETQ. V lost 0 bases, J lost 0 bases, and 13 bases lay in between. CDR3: CASSLAGQTNSGANVLTF. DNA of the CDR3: TGCGCCAGCAGCTTGGCTGGGCAGACCAACTCTGGGGCCAACGTCCTGACTTTC.

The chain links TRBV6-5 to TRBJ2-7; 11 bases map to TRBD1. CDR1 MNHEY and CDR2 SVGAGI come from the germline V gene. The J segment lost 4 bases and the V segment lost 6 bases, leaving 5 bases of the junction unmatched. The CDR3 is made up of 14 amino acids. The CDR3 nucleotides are TGTGCCAGCAGCCGGACAGGGGGCCTTTACGAGCAGTACTTC. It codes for CASSRTGGLYEQYF.

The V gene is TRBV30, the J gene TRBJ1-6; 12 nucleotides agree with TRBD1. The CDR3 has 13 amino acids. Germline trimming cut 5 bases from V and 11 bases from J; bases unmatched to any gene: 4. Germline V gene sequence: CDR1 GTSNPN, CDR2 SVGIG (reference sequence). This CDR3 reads CAWGTGGDTPLHF. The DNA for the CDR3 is TGTGCCTGGGGGACAGGGGGCGATACACCCCTCCACTTT.

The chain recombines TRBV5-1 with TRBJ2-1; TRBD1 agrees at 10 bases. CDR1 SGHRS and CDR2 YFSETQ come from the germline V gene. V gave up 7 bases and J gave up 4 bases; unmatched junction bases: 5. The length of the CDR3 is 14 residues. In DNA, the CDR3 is TGCGCCAGCTGCCAGGGACAGGGGTACAATGAGCAGTTCTTC. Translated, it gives CASCQGQGYNEQFF.

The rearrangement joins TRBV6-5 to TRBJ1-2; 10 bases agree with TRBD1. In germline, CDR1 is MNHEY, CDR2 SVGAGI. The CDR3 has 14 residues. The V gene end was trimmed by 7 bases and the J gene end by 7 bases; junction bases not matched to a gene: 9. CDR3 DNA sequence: TGTGCCAGCATTTTGATGACAGGGGGCGTTGGCTACACCTTC. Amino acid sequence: CASILMTGGVGYTF.